This T cell receptor (beta chain) emerged from a study of CD8+CD57+ T cells in acquired aplastic anemia. Study-level information: Isolated CD4+ and CD8+ cells, once sorted, yielded DNA averaging 3.2 ug.

This CDR3 contains 16 residues. V was clipped by 2 bases and J by 6 bases; unmatched bases: 8. The germline gives CDR1 MNHEY, CDR2 SVGEGT. At least ten counts were recorded for this clonotype. No antigen is known for it. Broader study findings: Patients and controls shared 25 to 30 CD8+ CDR3 sequences, which appeared highly expressed in patients and within their immunodominant clones. Patients and controls were not found to differ significantly in CD8+ Simpson's diversity.

TCR beta VDJ combinations and CDR3 sequences were profiled from genomic DNA. TCRdb independently ran MiXCR on the reads; one entry per CDR3 protein. The sample holds 250,000 to 350,000 distinct CDR3 sequences, 45% to 70% seen once. The chain recombines TRBV6-2 or TRBV6-3 with TRBJ2-3; 10 nucleotides align to TRBD1. This clonotype was obtained from a human donor with severe aplastic anemia or a healthy control (not recorded which). The sample was sorted CD4+, CD8+, or CD8+CD57+ T cells (not recorded which) from PBMCs. The CDR3 bases are TGTGCCAGCAGTTACACTGGGACAGGGGTGGTTGATACGCAGTATTTT. Translated: CASSYTGTGVVDTQYF.